Listed here are 8 T cell receptor beta chains from one sample, sequenced in a study of blood T cell repertoires in COVID-19 (dated by TCRdb to the early 2020s). The protocol used for the library was the immunoSEQ multiplex PCR assay. TCRdb obtained this table from immuneACCESS and retained in-frame rearrangements with V and J assigned. These tables miss some clones; where compared with another copy, unresolved V genes account for less than half of the shortfall, and the remainder is unexplained. Present in this sample are about 240,000 clones, about 83% of which were seen just once. Jointly, the top ten make up around 2% of the sample. The sequencing sample was made of peripheral blood. The receptors here all came from a man aged 25 to 40 who had recovered from COVID-19.

The chain uses TRBV6-5 and TRBJ1-2; the D is unclear. The V end lost 7 bases, the J end lost 5 bases, and 20 bases lay between the germline ends. This CDR3 comprises 15 residues. CDR1 and CDR2 (germline): MNHEY, SVGAGI. CDR3 sequence reads: CASKRRGGLSYGYTF. CDR3 DNA: TGTGCCAGCAAGCGGCGGGGAGGTTTATCTTATGGCTACACCTTC.

J is TRBJ1-1 and V is TRBV5-4; D is possibly TRBD1 (6 bases). V was trimmed by 2 bases and J by 7 bases, leaving 9 bases between them. The CDR3 runs to 12 residues. Looked up from germline, CDR1 is SGHNT and CDR2 is YYREEE (reference sequence). CDR3 sequence: CASSFDRREAFF. The CDR3 nucleotides read TGTGCCAGCAGCTTCGACAGGCGTGAAGCTTTCTTT.

The CDR3 spells CASSQTRTRIKQYV. The DNA of the CDR3 is TGTGCCAGCAGCCAGACAAGGACTAGAATCAAGCAGTACGTC. This sequence joins TRBV2 and TRBJ2-7, with 7 nucleotides matching TRBD2. V gave up 6 bases and J gave up 8 bases; unmatched junction bases: 13. CDR3 length: 14 residues. Per germline, CDR1 SNHLY and CDR2 FYNNEI.

The gene calls are TRBV9 and TRBJ1-1; 11 positions match TRBD1. V gave up 4 bases and J gave up 5 bases; unmatched junction bases: 13. The germline gives CDR1 SGDLS, CDR2 YYNGEE. The CDR3 consists of 17 residues. CDR3 residues: CASSPPFRTGGPTEAFF. CDR3 DNA: TGTGCCAGCAGCCCGCCTTTTCGGACAGGGGGCCCGACTGAAGCTTTCTTT.

This chain uses TRBV6-5 with TRBJ1-5; 8 bases fit TRBD1. Germline V lookup: CDR1 MNHEY, CDR2 SVGAGI. CDR3 size: 14 residues. J gave up 4 bases and V 5 bases, and 4 bases lay outside the gene matches. The CDR3 sequence is CASSTTGGNQPQHF. The DNA for the CDR3 is TGTGCCAGCAGTACAACAGGGGGGAATCAGCCCCAGCATTTT.

This sequence joins TRBV11-3 and TRBJ1-1; TRBD1 is a possible D gene (6 bases). The CDR3 contains 13 residues. Between the trimmed V and J ends, which lost 4 bases and 4 bases, there was a span of 10 bases. From germline, CDR1 is SGHNT and CDR2 YENEEA. As DNA, the CDR3 is TGTGCCAGCAGCTCTGACAGGATCACTGAAGCTTTCTTT. It encodes CASSSDRITEAFF. The full variable domain, with the rest looked up from reference TRBV11-3 and TRBJ1-1, is EAGVVQSPRYKIIEKKQPVAFWCNPISGHNTLYWYLQNLGQGPELLIRYENEEAVDDSQLPKDRFSAERLKGVDSTLKIQPAELGDSAVYLCASSSDRITEAFFGQGTRLTVV.

The chain has TRBV3-1 (or the pseudogene TRBV3-2) and TRBJ1-6; possibly TRBD1 for D (5 bases). Trimming shortened V by 4 bases and J by 8 bases, and 12 bases separated the two germline ends. This CDR3 spans 14 amino acids. From germline, CDR1 is LGHDT and CDR2 YNNKEL (reference sequence). CDR3 DNA: TGTGCCAGCAGCCTTCGAGGGGAGGATTCACCCCTCCACTTT. As protein: CASSLRGEDSPLHF.

V is TRBV7-9 and J is TRBJ2-3; 14 nucleotides align to TRBD2. The CDR3 is 18 amino acids. Germline V CDR1 and CDR2: SEHNR, FQNEAQ (reference sequence). V lost 5 bases, J lost 3 bases, and 10 bases stayed unmatched. CDR3: CASSPQTSGGAGTDTQYF. As DNA, the CDR3 is TGTGCCAGCAGCCCCCAGACTAGCGGGGGGGCGGGGACAGATACGCAGTATTTT.